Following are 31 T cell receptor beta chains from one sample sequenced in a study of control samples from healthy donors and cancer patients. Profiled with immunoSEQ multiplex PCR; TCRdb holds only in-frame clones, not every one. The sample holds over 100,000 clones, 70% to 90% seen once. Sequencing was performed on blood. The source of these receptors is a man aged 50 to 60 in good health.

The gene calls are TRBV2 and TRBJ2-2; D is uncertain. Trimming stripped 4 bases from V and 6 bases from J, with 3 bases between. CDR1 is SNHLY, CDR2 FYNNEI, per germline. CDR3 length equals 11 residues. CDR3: CASSVAGELFF. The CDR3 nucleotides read TGTGCCAGCAGTGTCGCCGGGGAGCTGTTTTTT.

Here the CDR3 reads CATSRGRSGNTIYF. The DNA of the CDR3 is TGTGCCACCAGCAGAGGCCGATCTGGAAACACCATATATTTT. V is TRBV15 and J is TRBJ1-3; D gene unclear. V lost 1 base, J lost 1 base, and 5 bases lay in between. Per germline, CDR1 LNHNV and CDR2 YYDKDF (reference sequence). This CDR3 has 14 amino acids. The full variable domain, in which reference TRBV15 and TRBJ1-3 provide the parts outside the CDR3, is DAMVIQNPRYQVTQFGKPVTLSCSQTLNHNVMYWYQQKSSQAPKLLFHYYDKDFNNEADTPDNFQSRRPNTSFCFLDIRSPGLGDTAMYLCATSRGRSGNTIYFGEGSWLTVV.

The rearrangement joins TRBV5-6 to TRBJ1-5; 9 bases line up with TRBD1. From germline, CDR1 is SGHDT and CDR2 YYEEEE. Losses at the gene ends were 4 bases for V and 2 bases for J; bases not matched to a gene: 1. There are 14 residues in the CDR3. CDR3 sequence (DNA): TGTGCCAGCAGCAGGACAGGGGGCAATCAGCCCCAGCATTTT. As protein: CASSRTGGNQPQHF.

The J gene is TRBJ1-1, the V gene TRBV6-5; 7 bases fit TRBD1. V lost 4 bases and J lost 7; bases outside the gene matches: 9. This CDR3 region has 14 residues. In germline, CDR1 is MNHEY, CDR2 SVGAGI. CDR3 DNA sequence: TGTGCCAGCAGTTCCACGTGGGGGACAGATGAAGCTTTCTTT. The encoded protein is CASSSTWGTDEAFF.

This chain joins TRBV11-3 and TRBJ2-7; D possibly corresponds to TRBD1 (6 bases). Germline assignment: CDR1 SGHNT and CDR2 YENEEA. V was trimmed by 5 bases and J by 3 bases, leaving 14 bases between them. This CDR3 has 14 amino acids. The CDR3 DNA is TGTGCCAGCAGCCGCCGGGACACCTTCTACGAGCAGTACTTC. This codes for CASSRRDTFYEQYF. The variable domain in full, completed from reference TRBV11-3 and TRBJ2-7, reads EAGVVQSPRYKIIEKKQPVAFWCNPISGHNTLYWYLQNLGQGPELLIRYENEEAVDDSQLPKDRFSAERLKGVDSTLKIQPAELGDSAVYLCASSRRDTFYEQYFGPGTRLTVT.

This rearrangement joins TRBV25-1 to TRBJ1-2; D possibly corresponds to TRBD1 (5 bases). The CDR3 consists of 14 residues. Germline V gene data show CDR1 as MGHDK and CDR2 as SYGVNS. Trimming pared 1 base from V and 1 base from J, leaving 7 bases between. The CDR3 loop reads CASSELQVNYGYTF. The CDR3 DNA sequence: TGTGCCAGCAGTGAATTACAGGTTAACTATGGCTACACCTTC.

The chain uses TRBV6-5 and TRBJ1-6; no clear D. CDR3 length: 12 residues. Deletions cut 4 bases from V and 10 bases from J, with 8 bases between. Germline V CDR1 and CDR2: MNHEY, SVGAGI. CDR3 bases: TGTGCCAGCAGTTCACTTAGGTCACCCCTCCACTTT. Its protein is CASSSLRSPLHF.

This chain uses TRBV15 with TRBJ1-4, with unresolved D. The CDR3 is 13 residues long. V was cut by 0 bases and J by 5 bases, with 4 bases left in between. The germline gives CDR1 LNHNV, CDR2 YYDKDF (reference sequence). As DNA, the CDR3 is TGTGCCACCAGCAGAGATCTCAATGAAAAACTGTTTTTT. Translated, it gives CATSRDLNEKLFF.

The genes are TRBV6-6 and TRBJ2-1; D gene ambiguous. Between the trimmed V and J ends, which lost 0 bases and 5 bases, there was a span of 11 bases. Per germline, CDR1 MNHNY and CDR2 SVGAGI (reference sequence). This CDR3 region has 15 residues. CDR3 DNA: TGTGCCAGCAGTTACTCGATGGCACCTAACAATGAGCAGTTCTTC. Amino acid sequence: CASSYSMAPNNEQFF.

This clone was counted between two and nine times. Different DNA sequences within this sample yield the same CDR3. CDR3 region: CASSQDLWGQGPGNTIYF. CDR3 DNA: TGTGCCAGCAGCCAAGATCTTTGGGGGCAGGGTCCTGGAAACACCATATATTTT. V is TRBV3-1 (or the pseudogene TRBV3-2) and J is TRBJ1-3; tentative D call: TRBD1 (6 bases). This CDR3 has 18 amino acids. V lost 0 bases to trimming and J lost 2 bases, with 17 bases between them. CDR1 and CDR2 from the germline V gene are LGHDT and YNNKEL (reference sequence).

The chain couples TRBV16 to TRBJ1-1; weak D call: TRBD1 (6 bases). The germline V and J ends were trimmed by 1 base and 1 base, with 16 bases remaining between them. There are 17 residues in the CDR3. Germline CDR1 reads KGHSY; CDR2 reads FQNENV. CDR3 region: CASSQFLAGQTNTEAFF. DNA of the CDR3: TGTGCCAGCAGCCAATTTCTGGCAGGACAGACGAACACTGAAGCTTTCTTT.

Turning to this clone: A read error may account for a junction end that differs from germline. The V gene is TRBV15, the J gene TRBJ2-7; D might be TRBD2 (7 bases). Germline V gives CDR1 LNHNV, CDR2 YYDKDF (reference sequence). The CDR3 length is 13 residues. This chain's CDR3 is CATSRDKVTGRDF. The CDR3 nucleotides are TGTGCCACCAGCAGAGATAAGGTCACAGGGAGGGACTTC.

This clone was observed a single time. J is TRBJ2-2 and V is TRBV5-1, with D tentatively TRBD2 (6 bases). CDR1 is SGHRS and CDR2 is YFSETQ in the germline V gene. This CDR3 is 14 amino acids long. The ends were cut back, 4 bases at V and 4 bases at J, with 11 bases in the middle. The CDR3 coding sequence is TGCGCCAGCAGCCTGGGGACTCCCACCGGGGAGCTGTTTTTT. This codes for CASSLGTPTGELFF. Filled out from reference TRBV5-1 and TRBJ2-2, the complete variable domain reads KAGVTQTPRYLIKTRGQQVTLSCSPISGHRSVSWYQQTPGQGLQFLFEYFSETQRNKGNFPGRFSGRQFSNSRSEMNVSTLELGDSALYLCASSLGTPTGELFFGEGSRLTVL.

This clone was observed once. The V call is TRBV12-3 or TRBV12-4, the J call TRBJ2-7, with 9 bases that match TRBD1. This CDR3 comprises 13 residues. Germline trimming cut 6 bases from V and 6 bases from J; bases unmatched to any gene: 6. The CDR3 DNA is TGTGCCAGCAGCCGGACAGGGGTTGGCGAGCAGTACTTC. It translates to CASSRTGVGEQYF.

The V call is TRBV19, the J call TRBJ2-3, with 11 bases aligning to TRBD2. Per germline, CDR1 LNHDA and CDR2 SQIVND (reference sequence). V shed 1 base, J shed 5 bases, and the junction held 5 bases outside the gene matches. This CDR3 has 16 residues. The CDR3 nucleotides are TGTGCCAGTAGTATAGGGTTAACTAGCGGGGGAGATACGCAGTATTTT. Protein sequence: CASSIGLTSGGDTQYF.

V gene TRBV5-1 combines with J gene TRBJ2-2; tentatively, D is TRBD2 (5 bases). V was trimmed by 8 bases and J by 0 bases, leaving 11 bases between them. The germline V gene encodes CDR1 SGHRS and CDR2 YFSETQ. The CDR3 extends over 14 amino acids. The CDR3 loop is CASKRYTNTGELFF. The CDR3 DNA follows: TGCGCCAGTAAGCGGTACACGAACACCGGGGAGCTGTTTTTT.

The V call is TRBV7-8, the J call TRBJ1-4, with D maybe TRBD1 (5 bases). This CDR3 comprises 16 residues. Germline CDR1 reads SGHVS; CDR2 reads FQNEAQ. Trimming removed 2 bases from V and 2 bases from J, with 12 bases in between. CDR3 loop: CASSLQGHGTNEKLFF. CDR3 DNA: TGTGCCAGCAGCTTACAGGGCCACGGGACTAATGAAAAACTGTTTTTT.

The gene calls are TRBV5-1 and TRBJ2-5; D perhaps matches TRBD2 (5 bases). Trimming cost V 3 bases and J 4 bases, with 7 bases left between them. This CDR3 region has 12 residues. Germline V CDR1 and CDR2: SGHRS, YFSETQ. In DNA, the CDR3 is TGCGCCAGCAGCTCTAGCAGAGAGACCCAGTACTTC. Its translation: CASSSSRETQYF.

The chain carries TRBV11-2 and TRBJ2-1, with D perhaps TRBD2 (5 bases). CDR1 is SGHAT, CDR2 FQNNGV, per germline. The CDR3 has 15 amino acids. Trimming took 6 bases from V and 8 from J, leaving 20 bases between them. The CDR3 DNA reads TGTGCCAGCAGTTCGGGAATCTTAATATACTATGAGCAGTTCTTC. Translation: CASSSGILIYYEQFF.

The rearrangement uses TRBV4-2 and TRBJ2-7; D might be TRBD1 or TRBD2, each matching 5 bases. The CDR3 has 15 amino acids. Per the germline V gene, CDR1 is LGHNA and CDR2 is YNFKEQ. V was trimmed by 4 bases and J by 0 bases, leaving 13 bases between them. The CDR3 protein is CASSLGRLSSYEQYF. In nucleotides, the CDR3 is TGTGCCAGCAGCCTGGGACGCCTGAGCTCCTACGAGCAGTACTTC.

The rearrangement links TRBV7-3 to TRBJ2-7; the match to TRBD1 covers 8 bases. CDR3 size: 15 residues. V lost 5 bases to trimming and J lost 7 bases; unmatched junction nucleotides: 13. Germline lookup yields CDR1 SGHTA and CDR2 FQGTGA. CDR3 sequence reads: CASSAGQGPYAEQYF. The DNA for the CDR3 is TGTGCCAGCAGCGCCGGACAGGGCCCGTATGCGGAGCAGTACTTC.

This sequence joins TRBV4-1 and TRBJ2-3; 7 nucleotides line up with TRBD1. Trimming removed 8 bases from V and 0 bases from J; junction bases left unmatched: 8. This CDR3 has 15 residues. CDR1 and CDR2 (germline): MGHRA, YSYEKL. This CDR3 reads CASRDSLTSTDTQYF. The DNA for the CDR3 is TGCGCCAGCCGGGACAGTTTAACTAGCACAGATACGCAGTATTTT.

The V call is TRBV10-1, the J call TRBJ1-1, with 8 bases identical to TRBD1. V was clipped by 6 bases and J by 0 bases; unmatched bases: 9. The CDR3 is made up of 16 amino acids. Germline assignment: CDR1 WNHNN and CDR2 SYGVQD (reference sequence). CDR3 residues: CASRDRVDLMNTEAFF. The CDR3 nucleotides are TGCGCCAGCAGGGACAGGGTAGACCTGATGAACACTGAAGCTTTCTTT.

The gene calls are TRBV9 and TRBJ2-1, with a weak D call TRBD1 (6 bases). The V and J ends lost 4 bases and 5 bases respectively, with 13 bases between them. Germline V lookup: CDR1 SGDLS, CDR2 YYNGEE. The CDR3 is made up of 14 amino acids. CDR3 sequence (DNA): TGTGCCAGCAGCCATTGGGCAGGGGACAATGAGCAGTTCTTC. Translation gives CASSHWAGDNEQFF.

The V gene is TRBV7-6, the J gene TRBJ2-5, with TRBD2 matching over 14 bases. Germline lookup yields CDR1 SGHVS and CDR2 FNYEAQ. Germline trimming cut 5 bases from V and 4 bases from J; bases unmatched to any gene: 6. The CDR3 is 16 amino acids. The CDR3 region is CASSNPTSGGGETQYF. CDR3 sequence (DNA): TGTGCCAGCAGCAACCCGACTAGCGGGGGGGGAGAGACCCAGTACTTC. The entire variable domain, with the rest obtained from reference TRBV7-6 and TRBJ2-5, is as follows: GAGVSQSPRYKVTKRGQDVALRCDPISGHVSLYWYRQALGQGPEFLTYFNYEAQQDKSGLPNDRFSAERPEGSISTLTIQRTEQRDSAMYRCASSNPTSGGGETQYFGPGTRLLVL.

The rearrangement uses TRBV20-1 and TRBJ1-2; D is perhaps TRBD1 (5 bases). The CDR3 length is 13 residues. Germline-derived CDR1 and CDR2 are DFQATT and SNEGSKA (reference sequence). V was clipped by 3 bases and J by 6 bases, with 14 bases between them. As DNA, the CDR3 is TGCAGTGCTAGTGGGCAGGGAGTGAATGGCTACACCTTC. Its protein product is CSASGQGVNGYTF.

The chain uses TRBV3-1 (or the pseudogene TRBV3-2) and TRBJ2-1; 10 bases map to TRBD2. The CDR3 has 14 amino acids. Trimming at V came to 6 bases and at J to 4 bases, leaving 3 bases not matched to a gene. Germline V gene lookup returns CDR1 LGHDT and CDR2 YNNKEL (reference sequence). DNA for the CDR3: TGTGCCAGCAGTGGGACTAGCGCTTACAATGAGCAGTTCTTC. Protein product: CASSGTSAYNEQFF.

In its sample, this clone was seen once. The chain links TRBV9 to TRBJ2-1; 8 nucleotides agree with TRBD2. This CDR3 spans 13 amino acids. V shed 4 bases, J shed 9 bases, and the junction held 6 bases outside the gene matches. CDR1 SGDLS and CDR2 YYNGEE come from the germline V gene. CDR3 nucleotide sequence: TGTGCCAGCAGCCCCGGGGGGGGCACTGAGCAGTTCTTC. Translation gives CASSPGGGTEQFF.

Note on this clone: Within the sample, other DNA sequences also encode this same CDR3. The DNA for the CDR3 is TGTGCCAGCAGTCAAAGGACCGGCGATGAAAAACTGTTTTTT. Encoded protein: CASSQRTGDEKLFF. The V call is TRBV6-6, the J call TRBJ1-4; D gene ambiguous. Trimming cost V 5 bases and J 6 bases, with 13 bases left between them. The CDR3 sequence is 14 residues long. Germline V CDR1 and CDR2: MNHNY, SVGAGI (reference sequence).

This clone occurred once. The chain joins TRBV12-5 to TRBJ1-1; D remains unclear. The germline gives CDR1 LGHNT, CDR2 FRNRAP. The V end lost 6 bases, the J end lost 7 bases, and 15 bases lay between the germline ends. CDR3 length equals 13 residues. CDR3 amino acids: CASGLMAGSEAFF. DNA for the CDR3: TGTGCTAGTGGCTTAATGGCCGGAAGTGAAGCTTTCTTT.

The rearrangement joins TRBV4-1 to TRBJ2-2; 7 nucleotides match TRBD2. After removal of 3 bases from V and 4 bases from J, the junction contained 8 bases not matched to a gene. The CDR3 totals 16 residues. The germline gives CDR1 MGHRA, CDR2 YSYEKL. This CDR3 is CASSQAGTGGTGELFF. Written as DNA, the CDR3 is TGCGCCAGCAGCCAGGCAGGAACGGGGGGCACCGGGGAGCTGTTTTTT.